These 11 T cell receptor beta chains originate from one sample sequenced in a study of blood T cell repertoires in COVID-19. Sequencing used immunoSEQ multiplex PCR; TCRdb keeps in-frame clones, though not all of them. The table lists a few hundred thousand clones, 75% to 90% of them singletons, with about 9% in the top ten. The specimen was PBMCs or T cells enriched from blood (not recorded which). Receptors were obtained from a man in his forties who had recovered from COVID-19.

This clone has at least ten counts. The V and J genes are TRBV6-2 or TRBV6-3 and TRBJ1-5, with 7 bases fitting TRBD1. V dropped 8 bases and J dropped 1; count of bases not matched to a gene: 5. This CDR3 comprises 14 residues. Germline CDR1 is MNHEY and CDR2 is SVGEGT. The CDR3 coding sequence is TGTGCCAGCGGCCAACAGGGGAGCAATCAGCCCCAGCATTTT. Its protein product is CASGQQGSNQPQHF.

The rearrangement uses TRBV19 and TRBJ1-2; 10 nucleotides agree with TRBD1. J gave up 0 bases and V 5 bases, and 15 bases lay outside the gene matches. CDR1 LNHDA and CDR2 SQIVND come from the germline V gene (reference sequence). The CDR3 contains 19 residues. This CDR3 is CASSARTGGEVLANYGYTF. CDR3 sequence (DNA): TGTGCCAGTAGTGCCCGGACAGGGGGAGAGGTCTTAGCTAACTATGGCTACACCTTC.

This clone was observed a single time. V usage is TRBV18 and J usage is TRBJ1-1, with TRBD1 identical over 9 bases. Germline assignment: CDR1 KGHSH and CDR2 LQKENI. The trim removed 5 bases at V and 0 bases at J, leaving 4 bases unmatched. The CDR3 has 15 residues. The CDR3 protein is CASSAGTGLNTEAFF. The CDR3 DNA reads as TGTGCCAGCTCAGCCGGGACAGGGTTGAACACTGAAGCTTTCTTT.

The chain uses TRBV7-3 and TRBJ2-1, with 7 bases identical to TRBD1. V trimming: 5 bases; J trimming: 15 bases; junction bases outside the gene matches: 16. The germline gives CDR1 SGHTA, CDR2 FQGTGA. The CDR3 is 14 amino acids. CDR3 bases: TGTGCCAGCAGCGGGGTACCAGGCGTCAGGGGGTCGTTCTTC. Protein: CASSGVPGVRGSFF.

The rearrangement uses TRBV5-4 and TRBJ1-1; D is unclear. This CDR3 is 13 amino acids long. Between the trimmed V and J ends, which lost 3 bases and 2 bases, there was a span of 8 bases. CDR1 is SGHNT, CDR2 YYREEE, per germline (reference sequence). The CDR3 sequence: CASSSTYNTEAFF. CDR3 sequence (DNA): TGTGCCAGCAGCTCCACCTATAACACTGAAGCTTTCTTT.

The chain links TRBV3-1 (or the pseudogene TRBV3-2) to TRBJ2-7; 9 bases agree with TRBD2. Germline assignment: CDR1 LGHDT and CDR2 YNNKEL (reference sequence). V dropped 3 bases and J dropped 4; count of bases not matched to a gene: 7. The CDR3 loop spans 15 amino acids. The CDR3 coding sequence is TGTGCCAGCAGCCAGTGGACTAGCGCCCCGTACGAGCAGTACTTC. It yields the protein CASSQWTSAPYEQYF.

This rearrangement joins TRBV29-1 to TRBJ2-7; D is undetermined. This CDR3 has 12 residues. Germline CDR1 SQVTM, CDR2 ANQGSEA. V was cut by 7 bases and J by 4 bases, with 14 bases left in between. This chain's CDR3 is CSAGTSFYEQYF. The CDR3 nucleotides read TGCAGCGCTGGCACAAGTTTTTACGAGCAGTACTTC.

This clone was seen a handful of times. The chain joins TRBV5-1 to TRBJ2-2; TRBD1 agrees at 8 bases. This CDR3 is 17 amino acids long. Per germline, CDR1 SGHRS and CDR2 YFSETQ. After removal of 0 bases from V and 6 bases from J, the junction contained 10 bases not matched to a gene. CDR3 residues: CASSLDAAGGGSGELFF. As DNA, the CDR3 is TGCGCCAGCAGCTTGGACGCGGCAGGGGGCGGGTCCGGGGAGCTGTTTTTT.

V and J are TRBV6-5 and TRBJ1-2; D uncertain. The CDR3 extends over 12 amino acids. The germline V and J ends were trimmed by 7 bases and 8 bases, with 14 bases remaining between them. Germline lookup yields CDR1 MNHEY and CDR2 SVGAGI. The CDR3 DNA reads TGTGCCAGCATCTTCTCCAGCGGGGGCTACACCTTC. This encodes CASIFSSGGYTF.

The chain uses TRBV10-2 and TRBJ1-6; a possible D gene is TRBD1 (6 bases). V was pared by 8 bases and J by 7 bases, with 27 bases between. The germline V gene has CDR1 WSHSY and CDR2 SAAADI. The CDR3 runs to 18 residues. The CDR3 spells CASCGGGSGGGTNSPLHF. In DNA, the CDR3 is TGCGCCAGCTGTGGGGGGGGATCGGGAGGGGGTACCAATTCACCCCTCCACTTT.

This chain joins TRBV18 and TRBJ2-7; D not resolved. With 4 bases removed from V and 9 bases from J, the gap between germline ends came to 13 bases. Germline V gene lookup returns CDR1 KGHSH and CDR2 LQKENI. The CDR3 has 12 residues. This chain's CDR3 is CASSLAAPGQYF. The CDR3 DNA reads TGTGCCAGCTCACTCGCAGCGCCGGGGCAGTACTTC.